Below are 12 T cell receptor beta chains sequenced from a single sample in a study of T cell responses to AZD1222 COVID-19 vaccine. This table comes from immunoSEQ multiplex PCR, and its TCRdb copy is limited to in-frame clones, with some not included. Of roughly 120,000 clones detected, approximately 94% appear once; the ten largest clones hold 2.9%. The sequences come from peripheral blood, collected 28 days after the second AZD1222 dose. The receptors shown here come from an adult who received the AZD1222 COVID-19 vaccine.

The chain links TRBV29-1 to TRBJ1-1; TRBD1 agrees at 7 bases. V gave up 6 bases and J gave up 3 bases; unmatched junction bases: 7. Per germline, CDR1 SQVTM and CDR2 ANQGSEA. The CDR3 is 13 residues long. CDR3 protein: CSVRAGTDTEAFF. The DNA for the CDR3 is TGCAGCGTACGAGCCGGGACAGACACTGAAGCTTTCTTT.

The genes are TRBV7-9 and TRBJ1-1; D gene uncertain. Germline values: CDR1 SEHNR, CDR2 FQNEAQ (reference sequence). CDR3 length equals 12 residues. Trimming stripped 7 bases from V and 1 base from J, with 7 bases between. The DNA for the CDR3 is TGTGCCAGCATAGGAGGGAACACTGAAGCTTTCTTT. Residues: CASIGGNTEAFF.

The chain links TRBV18 to TRBJ1-2, with D hard to call. Germline lookup yields CDR1 KGHSH and CDR2 LQKENI. Trimming stripped 4 bases from V and 8 bases from J, with 20 bases between. CDR3 size: 15 residues. In DNA, the CDR3 is TGTGCCAGCTCACTCGTTCCCGGGCCCCTGGAGGGCTACACCTTC. Its protein is CASSLVPGPLEGYTF.

The CDR3 loop is CASSPISRGETQYF. The CDR3, as DNA: TGTGCCAGCTCGCCTATCTCGAGGGGCGAGACCCAGTACTTC. The V and J genes are TRBV18 and TRBJ2-5; possibly TRBD1 or TRBD2 for D (5 bases each). This CDR3 has 14 amino acids. V was cut by 6 bases and J by 5 bases, with 16 bases left in between. CDR1 and CDR2 (germline): KGHSH, LQKENI.

Written as DNA, the CDR3 is TGTGCCAGTAGTATAAGCCAGCGATGGACTTACAATGAGCAGTTCTTC. This translates into CASSISQRWTYNEQFF. This rearrangement joins TRBV19 to TRBJ2-1; tentative D call: TRBD2 (5 bases). The CDR3 totals 16 residues. V gave up 2 bases and J gave up 4 bases, with 15 bases separating them. In germline, CDR1 is LNHDA, CDR2 SQIVND (reference sequence).

The chain couples TRBV14 to TRBJ2-1, with a tentative D call TRBD1 (6 bases). Germline values: CDR1 SGHDN, CDR2 FVKESK. The CDR3 covers 14 residues. Trimming stripped 5 bases from V and 5 bases from J, with 13 bases between. CDR3 protein: CASSGQTGNNEQFF. CDR3 nucleotide sequence: TGTGCCAGCAGCGGGCAAACAGGGAACAATGAGCAGTTCTTC.

The genes are TRBV7-9 and TRBJ1-1, with a tentative D call TRBD1 (6 bases). The germline gives CDR1 SEHNR, CDR2 FQNEAQ (reference sequence). This CDR3 has 14 amino acids. Trimming took off 5 bases at V and 0 bases at J, with 10 bases between the two ends. The CDR3 here is CASSAGTLNTEAFF. In DNA, the CDR3 is TGTGCCAGCAGCGCCGGGACACTGAACACTGAAGCTTTCTTT.

This rearrangement joins TRBV19 to TRBJ1-4; 7 bases align to TRBD1. The CDR3 has 13 residues. V lost 10 bases and J lost 10; bases outside the gene matches: 12. CDR1 and CDR2 (germline): LNHDA, SQIVND (reference sequence). CDR3 protein: CATTGTARGKLFF. The CDR3 DNA is TGTGCCACAACCGGGACAGCACGCGGAAAACTGTTTTTT.

The chain employs TRBV19 and TRBJ2-7; 9 nucleotides line up with TRBD1. Looked up from germline, CDR1 is LNHDA and CDR2 is SQIVND (reference sequence). The V and J ends lost 6 bases and 6 bases, in that order; junction bases with no gene match: 12. The CDR3 loop spans 15 amino acids. Here the CDR3 reads CASRTSPGQGVEQYF. In nucleotides, the CDR3 is TGTGCCAGTAGGACTTCCCCGGGACAGGGAGTCGAGCAGTACTTC.

This chain connects TRBV6-5 to TRBJ2-7; D gene ambiguous. This CDR3 spans 13 amino acids. Trimming took off 2 bases at V and 2 bases at J, with 7 bases between the two ends. The germline V gene has CDR1 MNHEY and CDR2 SVGAGI. The CDR3 here is CASSYIGAYEQYF. CDR3 coding DNA: TGTGCCAGCAGTTACATCGGAGCCTACGAGCAGTACTTC.

The CDR3 spells CASSLDRRRNEQFF. Here the CDR3 DNA reads TGTGCCAGCAGCTTAGACAGGAGAAGGAATGAGCAGTTCTTC. The chain recombines TRBV7-8 with TRBJ2-1; TRBD1 is a possible D gene (5 bases). This CDR3 has 14 residues. Germline V gene lookup returns CDR1 SGHVS and CDR2 FQNEAQ. Trimming shortened V by 1 base and J by 7 bases, and 11 bases separated the two germline ends.

The J gene is TRBJ1-6, the V gene TRBV7-9; D is undetermined. Trimming shortened V by 1 base and J by 0 bases, and 16 bases separated the two germline ends. Germline V gives CDR1 SEHNR, CDR2 FQNEAQ (reference sequence). This CDR3 comprises 19 residues. The CDR3, as DNA: TGTGCCAGCAGCTTAGTTGGAGGACCCCTGAGCTCCTATAATTCACCCCTCCACTTT. Residues: CASSLVGGPLSSYNSPLHF.